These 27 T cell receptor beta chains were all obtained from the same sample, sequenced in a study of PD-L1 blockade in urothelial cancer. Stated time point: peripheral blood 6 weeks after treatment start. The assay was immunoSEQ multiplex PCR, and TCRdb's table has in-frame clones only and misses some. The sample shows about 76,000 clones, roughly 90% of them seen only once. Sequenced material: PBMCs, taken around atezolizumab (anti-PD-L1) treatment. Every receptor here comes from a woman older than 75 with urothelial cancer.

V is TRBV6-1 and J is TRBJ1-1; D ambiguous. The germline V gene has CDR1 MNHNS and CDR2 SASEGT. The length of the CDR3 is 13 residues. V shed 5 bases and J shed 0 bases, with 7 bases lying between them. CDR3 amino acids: CASSNKMNTEAFF. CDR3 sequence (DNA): TGTGCCAGCAGTAACAAGATGAACACTGAAGCTTTCTTT.

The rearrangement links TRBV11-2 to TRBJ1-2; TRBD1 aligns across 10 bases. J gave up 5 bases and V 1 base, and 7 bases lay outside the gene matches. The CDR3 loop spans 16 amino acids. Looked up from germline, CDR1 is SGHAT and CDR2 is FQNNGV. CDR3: CASSLVSLDRGYGYTF. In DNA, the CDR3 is TGTGCCAGCAGCTTAGTCTCCCTGGACAGGGGGTATGGCTACACCTTC.

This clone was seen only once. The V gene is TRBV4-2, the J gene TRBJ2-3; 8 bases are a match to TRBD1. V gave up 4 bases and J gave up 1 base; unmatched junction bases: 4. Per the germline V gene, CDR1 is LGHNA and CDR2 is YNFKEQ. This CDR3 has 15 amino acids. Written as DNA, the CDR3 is TGTGCCAGCAGCCTTGACAGGGGAGGCACAGATACGCAGTATTTT. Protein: CASSLDRGGTDTQYF.

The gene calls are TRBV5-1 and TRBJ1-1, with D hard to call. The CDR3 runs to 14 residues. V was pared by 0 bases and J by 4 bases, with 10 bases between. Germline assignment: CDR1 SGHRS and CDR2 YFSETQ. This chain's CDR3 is CASSLVSGSTEAFF. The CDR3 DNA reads TGCGCCAGCAGCTTGGTGTCGGGGAGCACTGAAGCTTTCTTT.

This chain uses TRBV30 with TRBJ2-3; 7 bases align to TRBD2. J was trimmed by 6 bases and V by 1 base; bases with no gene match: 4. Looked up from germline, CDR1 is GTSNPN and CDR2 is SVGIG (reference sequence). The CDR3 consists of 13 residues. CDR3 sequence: CAWSAVGGDTQYF. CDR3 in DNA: TGTGCCTGGAGTGCTGTGGGGGGGGATACGCAGTATTTT.

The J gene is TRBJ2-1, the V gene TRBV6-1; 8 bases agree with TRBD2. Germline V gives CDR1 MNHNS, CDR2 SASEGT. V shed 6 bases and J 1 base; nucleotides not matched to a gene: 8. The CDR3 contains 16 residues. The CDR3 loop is CASRESPSGSYNEQFF. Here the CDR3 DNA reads TGTGCCAGCAGGGAATCTCCTAGCGGGTCCTACAATGAGCAGTTCTTC.

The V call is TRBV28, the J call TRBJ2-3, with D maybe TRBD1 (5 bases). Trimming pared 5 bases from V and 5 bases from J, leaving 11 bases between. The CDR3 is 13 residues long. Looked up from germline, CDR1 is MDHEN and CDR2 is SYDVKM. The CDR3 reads CASSGAQGDTQYF. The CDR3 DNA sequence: TGTGCCAGCAGTGGGGCGCAGGGAGATACGCAGTATTTT. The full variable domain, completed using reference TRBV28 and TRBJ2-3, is DVKVTQSSRYLVKRTGEKVFLECVQDMDHENMFWYRQDPGLGLRLIYFSYDVKMKEKGDIPEGYSVSREKKERFSLILESASTNQTSMYLCASSGAQGDTQYFGPGTRLTVL.

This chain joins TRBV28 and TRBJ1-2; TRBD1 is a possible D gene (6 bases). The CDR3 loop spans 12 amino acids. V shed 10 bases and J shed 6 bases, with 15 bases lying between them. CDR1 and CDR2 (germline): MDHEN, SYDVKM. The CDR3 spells CAIQIQGNGYTF. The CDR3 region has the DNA TGTGCCATCCAGATACAGGGAAATGGCTACACCTTC.

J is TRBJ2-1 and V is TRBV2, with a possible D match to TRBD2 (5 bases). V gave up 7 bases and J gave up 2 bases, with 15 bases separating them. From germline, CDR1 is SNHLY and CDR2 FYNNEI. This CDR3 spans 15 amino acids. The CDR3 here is CASTRGRGAYNEQFF. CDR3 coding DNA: TGTGCCAGCACACGAGGCCGGGGAGCCTACAATGAGCAGTTCTTC. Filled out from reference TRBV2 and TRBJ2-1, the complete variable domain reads EPEVTQTPSHQVTQMGQEVILRCVPISNHLYFYWYRQILGQKVEFLVSFYNNEISEKSEIFDDQFSVERPDGSNFTLKIRSTKLEDSAMYFCASTRGRGAYNEQFFGPGTRLTVL.

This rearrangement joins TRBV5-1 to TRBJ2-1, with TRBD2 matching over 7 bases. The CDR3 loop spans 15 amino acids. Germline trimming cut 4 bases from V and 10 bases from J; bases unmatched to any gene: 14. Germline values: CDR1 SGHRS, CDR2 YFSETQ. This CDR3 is CASSPRGRAPGEQFF. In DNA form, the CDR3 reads TGCGCCAGCAGCCCTCGAGGGAGGGCCCCTGGGGAGCAGTTCTTC.

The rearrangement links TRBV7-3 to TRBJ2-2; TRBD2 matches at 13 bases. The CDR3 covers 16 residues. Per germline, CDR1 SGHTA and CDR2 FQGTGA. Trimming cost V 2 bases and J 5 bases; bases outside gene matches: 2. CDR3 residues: CASSLGLAGVTGELFF. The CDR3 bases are TGTGCCAGCAGCTTAGGACTAGCGGGAGTGACCGGGGAGCTGTTTTTT. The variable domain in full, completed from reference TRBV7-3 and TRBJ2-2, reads GAGVSQTPSNKVTEKGKYVELRCDPISGHTALYWYRQSLGQGPEFLIYFQGTGAADDSGLPNDRFFAVRPEGSVSTLKIQRTERGDSAVYLCASSLGLAGVTGELFFGEGSRLTVL.

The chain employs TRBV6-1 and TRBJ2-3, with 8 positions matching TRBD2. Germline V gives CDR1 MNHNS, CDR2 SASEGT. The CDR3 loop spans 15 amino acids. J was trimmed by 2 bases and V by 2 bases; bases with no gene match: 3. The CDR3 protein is CASSESSGNTDTQYF. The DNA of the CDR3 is TGTGCCAGCAGTGAAAGTAGCGGGAACACAGATACGCAGTATTTT.

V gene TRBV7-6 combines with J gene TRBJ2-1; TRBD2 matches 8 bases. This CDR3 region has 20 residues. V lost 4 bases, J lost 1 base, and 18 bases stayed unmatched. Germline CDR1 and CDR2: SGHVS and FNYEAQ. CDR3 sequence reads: CASSWGEAGVNPLSYNEQFF. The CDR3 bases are TGTGCCAGCAGCTGGGGAGAAGCGGGAGTTAACCCCCTATCCTACAATGAGCAGTTCTTC.

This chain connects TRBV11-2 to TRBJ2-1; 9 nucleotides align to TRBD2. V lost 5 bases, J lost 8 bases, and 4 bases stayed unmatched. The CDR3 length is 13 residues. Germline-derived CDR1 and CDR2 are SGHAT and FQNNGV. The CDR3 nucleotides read TGTGCCAGCAGCACCTGGACTAGCGATGAGCAGTTCTTC. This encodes CASSTWTSDEQFF. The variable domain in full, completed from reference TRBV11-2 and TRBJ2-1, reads EAGVAQSPRYKIIEKRQSVAFWCNPISGHATLYWYQQILGQGPKLLIQFQNNGVVDDSQLPKDRFSAERLKGVDSTLKIQPAKLEDSAVYLCASSTWTSDEQFFGPGTRLTVL.

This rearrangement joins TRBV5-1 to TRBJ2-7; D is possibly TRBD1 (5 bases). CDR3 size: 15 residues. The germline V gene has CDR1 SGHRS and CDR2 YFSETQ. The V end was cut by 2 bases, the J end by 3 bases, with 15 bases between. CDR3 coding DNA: TGCGCCAGCAGCTTAGGGGTGGGCGGAAACTACGAGCAGTACTTC. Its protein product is CASSLGVGGNYEQYF.

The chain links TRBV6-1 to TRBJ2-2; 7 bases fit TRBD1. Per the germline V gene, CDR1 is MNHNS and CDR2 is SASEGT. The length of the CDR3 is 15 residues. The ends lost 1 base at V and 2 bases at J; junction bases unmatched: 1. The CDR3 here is CASSEGQGNTGELFF. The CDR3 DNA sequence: TGTGCCAGCAGTGAAGGACAGGGAAACACCGGGGAGCTGTTTTTT.

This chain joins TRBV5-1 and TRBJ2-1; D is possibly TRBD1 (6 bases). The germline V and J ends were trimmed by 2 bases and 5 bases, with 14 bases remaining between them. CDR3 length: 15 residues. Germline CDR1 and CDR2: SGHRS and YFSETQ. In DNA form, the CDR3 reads TGCGCCAGCAGCTTCATTGACAGGAACGACAATGAGCAGTTCTTC. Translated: CASSFIDRNDNEQFF.

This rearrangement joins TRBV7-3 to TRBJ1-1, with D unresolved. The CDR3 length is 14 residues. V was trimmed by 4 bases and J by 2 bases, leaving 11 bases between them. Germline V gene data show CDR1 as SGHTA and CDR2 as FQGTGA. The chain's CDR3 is CASSSTSLNTEAFF. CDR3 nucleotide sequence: TGTGCCAGCAGCTCGACAAGCCTAAACACTGAAGCTTTCTTT.

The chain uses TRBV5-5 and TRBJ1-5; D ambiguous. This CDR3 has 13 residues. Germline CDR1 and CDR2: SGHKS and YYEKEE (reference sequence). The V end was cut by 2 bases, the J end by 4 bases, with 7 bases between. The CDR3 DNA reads TGTGCCAGCAGCTTAACGGGGAATCAGCCCCAGCATTTT. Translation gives CASSLTGNQPQHF.

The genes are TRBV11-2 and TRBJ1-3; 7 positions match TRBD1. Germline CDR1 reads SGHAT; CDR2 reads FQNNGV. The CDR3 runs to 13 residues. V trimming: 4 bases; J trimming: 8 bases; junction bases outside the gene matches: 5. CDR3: CASSYRGVDTIYF. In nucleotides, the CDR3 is TGTGCCAGCAGCTACAGGGGAGTGGACACCATATATTTT.

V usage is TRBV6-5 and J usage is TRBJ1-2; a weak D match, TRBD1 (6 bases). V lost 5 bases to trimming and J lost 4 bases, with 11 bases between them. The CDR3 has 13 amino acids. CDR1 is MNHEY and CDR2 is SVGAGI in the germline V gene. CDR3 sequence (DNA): TGTGCCAGCAGTAGACAGGTGTTCTATGGCTACACCTTC. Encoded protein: CASSRQVFYGYTF.

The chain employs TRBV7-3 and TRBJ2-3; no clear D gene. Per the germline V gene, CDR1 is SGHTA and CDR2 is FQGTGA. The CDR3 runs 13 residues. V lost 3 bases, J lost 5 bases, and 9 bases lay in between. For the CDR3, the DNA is TGTGCCAGCAGCTTGGGCCTGGGAGATACGCAGTATTTT. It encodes CASSLGLGDTQYF.

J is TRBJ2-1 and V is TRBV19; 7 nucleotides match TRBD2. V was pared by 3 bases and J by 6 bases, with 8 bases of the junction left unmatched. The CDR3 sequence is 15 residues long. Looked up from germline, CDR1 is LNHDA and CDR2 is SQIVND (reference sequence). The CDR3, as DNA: TGTGCCAGTAGTATCCTCTTGGGGGGGACCAATGAGCAGTTCTTC. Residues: CASSILLGGTNEQFF.

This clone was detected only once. The chain's CDR3 is CASSVRVGSGIDEQFF. CDR3 DNA: TGTGCCAGCAGCGTTCGGGTGGGTAGCGGGATCGATGAGCAGTTCTTC. The chain links TRBV9 to TRBJ2-1, with TRBD2 matching over 8 bases. Germline CDR1 SGDLS, CDR2 YYNGEE. CDR3 length: 16 residues. The junction had 12 bases not matched to a gene; V was cut back by 2 bases and J by 8 bases.

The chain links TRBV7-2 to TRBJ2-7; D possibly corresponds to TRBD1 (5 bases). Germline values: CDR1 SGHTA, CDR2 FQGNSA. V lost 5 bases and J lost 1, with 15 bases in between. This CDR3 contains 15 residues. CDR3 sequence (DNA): TGTGCCAGCAGCCGTATTGCCGACAGATCCTACGAGCAGTACTTC. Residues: CASSRIADRSYEQYF.

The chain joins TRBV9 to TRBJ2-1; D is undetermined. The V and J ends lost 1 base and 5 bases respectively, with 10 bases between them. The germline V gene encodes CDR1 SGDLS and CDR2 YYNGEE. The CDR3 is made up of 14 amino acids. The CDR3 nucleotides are TGTGCCAGCAGCGTATTATGGGCCAACAATGAGCAGTTCTTC. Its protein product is CASSVLWANNEQFF.

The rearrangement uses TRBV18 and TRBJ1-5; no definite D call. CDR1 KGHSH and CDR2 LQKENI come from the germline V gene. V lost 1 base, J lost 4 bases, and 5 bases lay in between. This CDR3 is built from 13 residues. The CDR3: CASSPQLNQPQHF. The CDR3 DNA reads TGTGCCAGCTCACCACAGCTTAATCAGCCCCAGCATTTT.